This T cell receptor beta chain was captured in a study of identical twins. TCRdb processed the 5' RACE reads anew with MiXCR; each CDR3 protein has one entry. The data show 650,000 to 750,000 distinct CDR3 sequences, approximately 21% seen once. Healthy Caucasians supplied all donations. CDR3 length equals 12 residues. Germline CDR1 DFQATT, CDR2 SNEGSKA (reference sequence). Trimming removed 4 bases at V and 0 bases at J, with 6 bases between. These data are also associated with another study on T cells expressing NK-cell markers. That paper adds: Eight donors were sequenced, seven testing HCMV-seropositive and one testing seronegative.

The rearrangement joins TRBV20-1 to TRBJ1-1; D not certain. This clonotype was sampled from a woman between 18 and 29 years old in good health. Input material: PBMCs. The CDR3 DNA reads as TGCAGTGCTACAGGACTGAACACTGAAGCTTTCTTT. The encoded protein is CSATGLNTEAFF.